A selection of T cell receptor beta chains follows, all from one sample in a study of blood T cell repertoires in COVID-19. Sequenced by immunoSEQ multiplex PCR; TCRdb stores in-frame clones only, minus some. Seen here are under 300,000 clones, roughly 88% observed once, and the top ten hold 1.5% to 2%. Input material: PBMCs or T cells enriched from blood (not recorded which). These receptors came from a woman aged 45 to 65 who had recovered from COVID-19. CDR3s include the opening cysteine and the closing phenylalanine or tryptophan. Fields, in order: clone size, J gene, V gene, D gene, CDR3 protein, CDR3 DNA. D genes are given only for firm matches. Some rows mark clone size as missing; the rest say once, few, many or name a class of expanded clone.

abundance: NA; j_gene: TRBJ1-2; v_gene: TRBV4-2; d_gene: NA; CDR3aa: CASSQSGLSNGYTF; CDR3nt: TGTGCCAGCAGCCAATCGGGACTCTCGAATGGCTACACCTTC
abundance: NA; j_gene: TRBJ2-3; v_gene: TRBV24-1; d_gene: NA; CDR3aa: CATGQSTDTQYF; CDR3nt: TGTGCCACGGGACAATCCACAGATACGCAGTATTTT
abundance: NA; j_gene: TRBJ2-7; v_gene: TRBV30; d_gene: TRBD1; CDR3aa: CAWARQGAYEQYF; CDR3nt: TGTGCCTGGGCGCGGCAGGGGGCCTACGAGCAGTACTTC
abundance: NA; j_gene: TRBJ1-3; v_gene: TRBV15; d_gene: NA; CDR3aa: CATSRGDTDSGNTIYF; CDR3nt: TGTGCCACCAGCAGAGGGGACACTGACTCTGGAAACACCATATATTTT
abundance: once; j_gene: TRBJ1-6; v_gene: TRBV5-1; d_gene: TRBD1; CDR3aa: CASSREDRGNSPLHF; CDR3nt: TGCGCCAGCAGCAGGGAGGACAGGGGGAATTCACCCCTCCACTTT
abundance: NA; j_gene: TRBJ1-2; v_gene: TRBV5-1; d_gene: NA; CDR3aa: CASSVGDGNYGYTF; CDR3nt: TGCGCCAGCAGCGTCGGCGACGGGAACTATGGCTACACCTTC
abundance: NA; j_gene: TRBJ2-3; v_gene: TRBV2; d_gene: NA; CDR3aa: CASPPGDTQYF; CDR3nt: TGTGCCAGCCCCCCGGGGGATACGCAGTATTTT
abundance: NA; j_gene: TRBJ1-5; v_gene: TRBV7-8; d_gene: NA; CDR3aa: CASSLTVTNQPQHF; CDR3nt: TGTGCCAGCAGCCTGACAGTGACCAATCAGCCCCAGCATTTT
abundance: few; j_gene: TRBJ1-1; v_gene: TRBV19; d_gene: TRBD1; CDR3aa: CASSMIQGAEAFF; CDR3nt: TGTGCCAGTAGTATGATACAGGGGGCTGAAGCTTTCTTT
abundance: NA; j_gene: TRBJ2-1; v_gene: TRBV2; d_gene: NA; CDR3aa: CASSEVGGGLYNEQFF; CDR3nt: TGTGCCAGCAGTGAAGTGGGCGGGGGCCTATACAATGAGCAGTTCTTC
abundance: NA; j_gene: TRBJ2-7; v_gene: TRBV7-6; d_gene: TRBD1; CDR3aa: CASSLGTGSPYEQYF; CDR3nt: TGTGCCAGCAGCCTTGGGACAGGGTCACCCTACGAGCAGTACTTC
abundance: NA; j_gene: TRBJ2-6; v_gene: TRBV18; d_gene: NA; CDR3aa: CASSRQVSGANVLTF; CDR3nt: TGTGCCAGCTCACGGCAAGTTTCTGGGGCCAACGTCCTGACTTTC
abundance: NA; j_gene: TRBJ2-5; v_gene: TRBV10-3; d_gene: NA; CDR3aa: CAISEVGREGETQYF; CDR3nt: TGTGCCATCAGTGAGGTAGGCAGGGAAGGAGAGACCCAGTACTTC
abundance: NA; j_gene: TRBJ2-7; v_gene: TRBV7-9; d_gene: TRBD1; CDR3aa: CASSPGQGKQYF; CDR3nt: TGTGCCAGCAGCCCGGGACAGGGGAAGCAGTACTTC